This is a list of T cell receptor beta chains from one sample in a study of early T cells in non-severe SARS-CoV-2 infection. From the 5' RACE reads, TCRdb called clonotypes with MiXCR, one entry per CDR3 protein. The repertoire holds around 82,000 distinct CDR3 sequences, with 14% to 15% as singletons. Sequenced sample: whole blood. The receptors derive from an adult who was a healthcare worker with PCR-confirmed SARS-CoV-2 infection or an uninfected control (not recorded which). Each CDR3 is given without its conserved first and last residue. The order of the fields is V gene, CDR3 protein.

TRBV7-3	ASSLTSGNGYT
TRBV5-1	ASSLGARAGRTDTQY
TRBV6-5	ASSLTGELF
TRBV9	ACSVHHPEQF
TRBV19	ASSIEGASTDTQY
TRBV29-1	SVDLLNEQF
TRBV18	ASSPPPVYNEQF
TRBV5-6	ASSLEAGELF
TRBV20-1	SATGYNEQF
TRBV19	ASSIETGPEQF
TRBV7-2	ASNRDISSYNEQF
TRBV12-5	ASGFQGVEQF
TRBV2	ASKDDGSGNTIY
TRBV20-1	SARPMDQPQH
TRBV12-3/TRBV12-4	ASSETGMNTEAF
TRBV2	ASSYLTVGQGLTGELF
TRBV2	ASIWDREDQPQH
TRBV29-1	SVVRQGDEQF
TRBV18	ASSRQGMGSETQY
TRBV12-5	ASGLVPDRSYNEQF
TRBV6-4	ASSDDVGGGANVLT
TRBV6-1	ASRQSSGNTIY
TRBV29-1	SVEKMLAGGSDTQY
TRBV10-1	ASGGNRDLETQY
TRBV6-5	ASSDTQGARETQY
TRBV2	ASSVSLGSTDTQY
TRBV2	ASTKVGRGDGEQF
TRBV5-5	ASSLVPVANTGELF
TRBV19	ASSIRGAVGNQPQH
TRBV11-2	ASSLSSGGAYEQF
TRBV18	ASSSYSPIAGGSNEQF
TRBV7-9	ASSFIGTDRRGYT
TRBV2	ASKSGVSTDTQY
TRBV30	AWSVLGVGDTQY
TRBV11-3	ASSLGQRGPQETQY
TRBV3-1	ASSPGGAGNYGYT
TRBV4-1	ASSDHFSSRYGYT
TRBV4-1	ASSHRLAGGRSSYNEQF
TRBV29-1	SVVTSGLGDTEAF
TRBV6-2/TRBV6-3	ASSPVAANTGELF
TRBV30	AWTRRDSNQPQH
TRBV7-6	ASSLDVGTGANYGYT
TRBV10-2	ASTRQGNSPLH
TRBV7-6	ASSFSAGGPGNEQF
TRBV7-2	ASSLGSRVTTEAF
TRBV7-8	ASSRPPRSEQF
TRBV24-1	ATSDYSDTQY
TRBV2	ATGTGESEKLF
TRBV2	ASSEQTGLINQPQH
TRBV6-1	ASRRGEMNTEAF
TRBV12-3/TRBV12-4	ASSLYGERYT